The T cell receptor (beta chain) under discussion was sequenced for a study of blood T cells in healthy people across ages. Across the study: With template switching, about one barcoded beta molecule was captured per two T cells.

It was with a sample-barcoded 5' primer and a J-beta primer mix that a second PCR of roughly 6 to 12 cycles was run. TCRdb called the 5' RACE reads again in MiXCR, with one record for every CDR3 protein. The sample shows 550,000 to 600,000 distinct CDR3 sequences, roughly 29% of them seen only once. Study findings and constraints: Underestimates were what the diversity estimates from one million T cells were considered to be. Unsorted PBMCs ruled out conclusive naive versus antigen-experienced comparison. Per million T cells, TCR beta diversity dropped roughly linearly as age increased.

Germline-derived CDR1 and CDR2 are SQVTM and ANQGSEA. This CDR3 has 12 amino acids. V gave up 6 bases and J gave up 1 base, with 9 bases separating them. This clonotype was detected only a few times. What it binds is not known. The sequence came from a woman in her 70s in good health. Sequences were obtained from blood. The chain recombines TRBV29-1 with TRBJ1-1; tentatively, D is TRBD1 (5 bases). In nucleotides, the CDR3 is TGCAGCGTGTATGGGGGGAACACTGAAGCTTTCTTT. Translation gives CSVYGGNTEAFF.